Below are 16 T cell receptor beta chains sequenced from a single sample in a study of post-analysis software for immune sequencing data. Study observations and caveats: TRBV5-6, TRBV5-1 and TRBV20-1 belonged to a set of a handful of TRBV segments that were more frequent in patients than controls.

Built from TCR beta cDNA, the libraries had unique molecular identifiers in them. TCRdb analysed the PCR reads with MiXCR anew, one entry per CDR3 protein. The sample contains roughly 540,000 distinct CDR3 sequences, around 36% of which appear only once. Their cognate antigens are unknown. The specimen was blood. The receptor source for this set is a girl aged 2-17 years with multiple sclerosis.

The V call is TRBV28, the J call TRBJ2-1; 7 positions match TRBD2. This CDR3 spans 13 amino acids. J gave up 10 bases and V 4 bases, and 7 bases lay outside the gene matches. CDR1 and CDR2 (germline): MDHEN, SYDVKM. CDR3 nucleotide sequence: TGTGCCAGCAGTTGGGGGGGACGGTGGGAGCAGTTCTTC. Translation gives CASSWGGRWEQFF.

This clonotype was picked up a small number of times. The rearrangement links TRBV2 to TRBJ2-5; D is uncertain. CDR1 and CDR2 (germline): SNHLY, FYNNEI. Trimming cost V 3 bases and J 2 bases, with 7 bases left between them. This CDR3 region has 13 residues. The CDR3 sequence: CASSENGQETQYF. CDR3 nucleotide sequence: TGTGCCAGCAGTGAGAACGGTCAAGAGACCCAGTACTTC. Complete variable domain (other parts from reference TRBV2 and TRBJ2-5): EPEVTQTPSHQVTQMGQEVILRCVPISNHLYFYWYRQILGQKVEFLVSFYNNEISEKSEIFDDQFSVERPDGSNFTLKIRSTKLEDSAMYFCASSENGQETQYFGPGTRLLVL.

This clonotype was seen a few times. The CDR3 nucleotides read TGTGCCAGCAGACCTCTCGGGCGGGCCTATGGCTACACCTTC. It specifies CASRPLGRAYGYTF. The chain joins TRBV7-2 to TRBJ1-2; no definite D call. The CDR3 runs 14 residues. Germline V gene lookup returns CDR1 SGHTA and CDR2 FQGNSA. Trimming shortened V by 6 bases and J by 4 bases, and 15 bases separated the two germline ends.

This clonotype was observed a few times. This chain connects TRBV6-2 or TRBV6-3 to TRBJ1-5; a weak D match, TRBD1 (5 bases). Per the germline V gene, CDR1 is MNHEY and CDR2 is SVGEGT. Trimming removed 2 bases from V and 4 bases from J, with 15 bases in between. This CDR3 spans 16 amino acids. CDR3 coding DNA: TGTGCCAGCAGTTACACTTTTGCCAGGGATAATCAGCCCCAGCATTTT. It translates to CASSYTFARDNQPQHF.

The chain recombines TRBV20-1 with TRBJ2-5, with TRBD1 as a possible D gene (6 bases). This CDR3 spans 15 amino acids. The germline V gene encodes CDR1 DFQATT and CDR2 SNEGSKA (reference sequence). V dropped 3 bases and J dropped 5 bases, with 19 bases sitting between them. CDR3 residues: CSASFNARGWETQYF. CDR3 bases: TGCAGTGCTAGCTTTAATGCTAGGGGGTGGGAGACCCAGTACTTC.

This rearrangement joins TRBV12-3 or TRBV12-4 to TRBJ2-5, with 11 bases matching TRBD2. The CDR3 has 15 amino acids. Losses at the gene ends were 7 bases for V and 5 bases for J; bases not matched to a gene: 9. CDR3 sequence: CASTLYSGGAETQYF. In DNA, the CDR3 is TGTGCCAGCACCCTATATAGCGGGGGGGCGGAGACCCAGTACTTC.

With respect to this clonotype: Without the conserved terminal phenylalanine or tryptophan, this CDR3 likely stems from a read error. The rearrangement uses TRBV12-3 or TRBV12-4 and TRBJ1-2, with unresolved D. Trimming removed 7 bases from V and 4 bases from J, with 19 bases in between. CDR3 length: 15 residues. The CDR3 here is CASTPPGGWGYGYTI. As DNA, the CDR3 is TGTGCCAGCACCCCGCCGGGCGGTTGGGGCTATGGCTACACCATC.

The V call is TRBV7-9, the J call TRBJ1-1; 9 bases agree with TRBD1. Germline loops: CDR1 SEHNR, CDR2 FQNEAQ (reference sequence). The CDR3 contains 13 residues. With 3 bases clipped from V and 7 bases from J, the junction kept 3 bases outside the gene matches. The CDR3 region is CASSLDRGYEAFF. The CDR3 DNA follows: TGTGCCAGCAGCTTGGACAGGGGCTATGAAGCTTTCTTT.

This clonotype has more than one count but fewer than ten. V gene TRBV3-1 combines with J gene TRBJ1-1, with unresolved D. The CDR3 runs 15 residues. Per germline, CDR1 LGHDT and CDR2 YNNKEL (reference sequence). With 0 bases removed from V and 0 bases from J, the gap between germline ends came to 8 bases. CDR3 in amino acids: CASSQEGSLNTEAFF. CDR3 bases: TGTGCCAGCAGCCAAGAAGGCAGTTTGAACACTGAAGCTTTCTTT.

This clonotype was observed a few times. The rearrangement links TRBV7-9 to TRBJ1-2; D is possibly TRBD1 (6 bases). CDR1 SEHNR and CDR2 FQNEAQ come from the germline V gene (reference sequence). The CDR3 is made up of 18 amino acids. Trimming stripped 2 bases from V and 4 bases from J, with 23 bases between. In nucleotides, the CDR3 is TGTGCCAGCAGCTTAAAATTCGGGGGCGAGGCCGAGTCCTATGGCTACACCTTC. This codes for CASSLKFGGEAESYGYTF.

V gene TRBV6-1 combines with J gene TRBJ1-6; D ambiguous. From germline, CDR1 is MNHNS and CDR2 SASEGT. V was shortened by 6 bases and J by 10 bases, with 16 bases between the two germline ends. The CDR3 totals 14 residues. CDR3 sequence: CASRRSPDGSPLHF. CDR3 DNA: TGTGCCAGCAGACGTTCCCCCGACGGGTCACCCCTCCACTTT.

This sequence joins TRBV3-1 and TRBJ1-2; D is perhaps TRBD1 (5 bases). This CDR3 is 14 amino acids long. The V end lost 0 bases, the J end lost 6 bases, and 11 bases lay between the germline ends. From germline, CDR1 is LGHDT and CDR2 YNNKEL (reference sequence). CDR3 loop: CASSQESGVNGYTF. The CDR3 coding sequence is TGTGCCAGCAGCCAAGAATCGGGGGTAAATGGCTACACCTTC. The full variable domain, with the rest looked up from reference TRBV3-1 and TRBJ1-2, is DTAVSQTPKYLVTQMGNDKSIKCEQNLGHDTMYWYKQDSKKFLKIMFSYNNKELIINETVPNRFSPKSPDKAHLNLHINSLELGDSAVYFCASSQESGVNGYTFGSGTRLTVV.

The CDR3 region has the DNA TGCAGCGTTGTACAGGGGCAAGAGACCCAGTACTTC. Its protein product is CSVVQGQETQYF. The V gene is TRBV29-1, the J gene TRBJ2-5, with TRBD1 matching over 7 bases. The CDR3 loop spans 12 amino acids. The germline V gene has CDR1 SQVTM and CDR2 ANQGSEA. The J segment lost 2 bases and the V segment lost 4 bases, leaving 1 base of the junction unmatched.

This chain links TRBV7-9 with TRBJ2-1; D remains ambiguous. Per the germline V gene, CDR1 is SEHNR and CDR2 is FQNEAQ (reference sequence). The CDR3 spans 14 residues. V lost 1 base and J lost 9, with 13 bases in between. The CDR3 bases are TGTGCCAGCAGCTTAGGGATTAGCTTTAGTGAGCAGTTCTTC. Protein sequence: CASSLGISFSEQFF. Based on the CDR3 plus reference TRBV7-9 and TRBJ2-1, the full variable domain is DTGVSQNPRHKITKRGQNVTFRCDPISEHNRLYWYRQTLGQGPEFLTYFQNEAQLEKSRLLSDRFSAERPKGSFSTLEIQRTEQGDSAMYLCASSLGISFSEQFFGPGTRLTVL.

This clonotype occurred once. The J gene is TRBJ2-1, the V gene TRBV7-9; TRBD2 matches 8 bases. Losses at the gene ends were 3 bases for V and 15 bases for J; bases not matched to a gene: 13. CDR1 and CDR2 from the germline V gene are SEHNR and FQNEAQ (reference sequence). The CDR3 contains 14 residues. The CDR3 coding sequence is TGTGCCAGCAGCTTCGAAGGGTTGCGGGGGGCAGGGTTCTTC. This translates into CASSFEGLRGAGFF.

The rearrangement uses TRBV11-3 and TRBJ2-3; D tentatively reads TRBD1 or TRBD2 (5 bases each). Germline V CDR1 and CDR2: SGHNT, YENEEA. Trimming removed 5 bases from V and 11 bases from J, with 17 bases in between. The CDR3 is 13 amino acids. CDR3 sequence (DNA): TGTGCCAGCAGCCCCCCCGGGACCCAGTTGCAGTATTTT. This translates into CASSPPGTQLQYF.